This TCR beta chain was identified in a study of cytomegalovirus exposure and HLA in healthy donors. Findings and caveats of the study: The TCR clusters that emerged in the first cohort tended, a later analysis found, to co-occur in the approximately 130 validation repertoires.

Points on this clone: Its antigen is unknown.

Repertoires were generated with immunoSEQ multiplex PCR, while TCRdb's copy carries only in-frame clones and drops some. The sample has about 140,000 clones, over 80% seen once; the top ten hold less than 5.5%. The source is a man younger than 35 in good health and CMV-seropositive. The sequenced sample was PBMCs.

In DNA, the CDR3 is TGTGCCAGCGGCCCCAGGGGGAATGAGCAGTTCTTC. Translating it yields CASGPRGNEQFF. The rearrangement joins TRBV6-1 to TRBJ2-1; 7 bases match TRBD1. V was clipped by 8 bases and J by 7 bases; unmatched bases: 5. The CDR3 has 12 residues. Germline V gene data show CDR1 as MNHNS and CDR2 as SASEGT.